These T cell receptor beta chains were read from a single sample in a study of identical twins. TCRdb fed the 5' RACE reads into MiXCR, producing one record per CDR3 protein. Here the sample spans hundreds of thousands of distinct CDR3 sequences, 7% to 8.5% being singletons. The sample was also reused in another study, on yellow fever vaccine responses in identical twins.

Sequencing used CD8+ T cells sorted from blood. Receptor source: a woman under 30 in good health. CDR3s include the opening cysteine and the closing phenylalanine or tryptophan. D genes are given only for firm matches. For some rows the clone size is stated as once, few or many, or as a class when expanded; others skip it.

J gene,clone size,D gene,V gene,CDR3 DNA,CDR3 protein
TRBJ2-2,many,TRBD1,TRBV9,TGTGCCAGCAGCTCCCGTAATTTGACAGGGATAGGGGAGCTGTTTTTT,CASSSRNLTGIGELFF
TRBJ2-7,-,-,TRBV7-2,TGTGCCAGCAGCATTCGTAGCCACGAGCAGTACTTC,CASSIRSHEQYF
TRBJ2-7,-,-,TRBV2,TGTGCCAGCAGTGAAGCGCAAGGGTTCGGCGAGCAGTACTTC,CASSEAQGFGEQYF
TRBJ2-5,-,-,TRBV7-9,TGTGCCAGCACCACTGACAGAATTCAAGAGACCCAGTACTTC,CASTTDRIQETQYF
TRBJ2-7,few,-,TRBV12-3/TRBV12-4,TGTGCCAGCAGTTTAGCACGGTTCTACGAGCAGTACTTC,CASSLARFYEQYF
TRBJ2-1,-,-,TRBV7-9,TGTGCCAGCAGCTCCCCTCAACGGGAGAGCTCCTACAATGAGCAGTTCTTC,CASSSPQRESSYNEQFF
TRBJ2-3,-,-,TRBV27,TGTGCCAGCAGTTTATACTTCGCTGGTGGCGGGGGCACAGATACGCAGTATTTT,CASSLYFAGGGGTDTQYF
TRBJ2-1,few,-,TRBV5-1,TGCGCCAGCAGCCCAGCAGGGACCCCCTACAATGAGCAGTTCTTC,CASSPAGTPYNEQFF
TRBJ2-7,-,TRBD2,TRBV4-1,TGCGCCAGCAGCCAAGATCAGCGGGGCTCCTACGAGCAGTACTTC,CASSQDQRGSYEQYF
TRBJ2-3,few,TRBD2,TRBV29-1,TGCAGCCTTCCCCACTTAGCGGGGGGGCCCACAGATACGCAGTATTTT,CSLPHLAGGPTDTQYF
TRBJ1-3,many,-,TRBV11-2,TGTGCCAGCAGCTTCAATGGGGCAACTTCTGGAAACACCATATATTTT,CASSFNGATSGNTIYF
TRBJ1-2,few,TRBD1,TRBV7-9,TGTGCCAGCAGCCTAGAAGACAGGGTTTTTGGCTACACCTTC,CASSLEDRVFGYTF
TRBJ2-1,-,-,TRBV20-1,TGCAGTGCAACCCTAGATAGATCCTACAATGAGCAGTTCTTC,CSATLDRSYNEQFF
TRBJ2-2,many,-,TRBV28,TGTGCCAGCAGAGCGGTTCTGGGCACCGGGGAGCTGTTTTTT,CASRAVLGTGELFF
TRBJ2-5,-,TRBD1,TRBV28,TGTGCCAGCAGGCCAAACCGGGACAGGTACCAAGAGACCCAGTACTTC,CASRPNRDRYQETQYF
TRBJ2-7,few,TRBD2,TRBV15,TGTGCCACCAGCAGGGGGAGGCTAGCGGGTGCCTACGAGCAGTACTTC,CATSRGRLAGAYEQYF
TRBJ2-3,many,TRBD2,TRBV15,TGTGCCACCAGCAGAGATGTGGCGCTAGCGGAACCCACAGATACGCAGTATTTT,CATSRDVALAEPTDTQYF
TRBJ2-3,few,-,TRBV28,TGTGCCAGCAGTTTAACCCGACCGGCGGCTGAACTCACAGATACGCAGTATTTT,CASSLTRPAAELTDTQYF
TRBJ2-3,-,-,TRBV3-1,TGTGCCAGCAGCCTAGGGACTGGCGACCCAGATACGCAGTATTTT,CASSLGTGDPDTQYF
TRBJ1-4,few,-,TRBV2,TGTGCCAGCAGGGATGAGGGGAGCTTTGCAACTAATGAAAAACTGTTTTTT,CASRDEGSFATNEKLFF
TRBJ2-5,-,-,TRBV12-3/TRBV12-4,TGTGCCAGCGCTCCAGAGGCGGGGCCCCAAGAGACCCAGTACTTC,CASAPEAGPQETQYF
TRBJ2-7,few,-,TRBV27,TGTGCCAGCAGTTTAACGTCCACCTGGTACGAGCAGTACTTC,CASSLTSTWYEQYF
TRBJ2-2,-,-,TRBV20-1,TGCAGTGCTAGAAGACGCGACACCGGGGAGCTGTTTTTT,CSARRRDTGELFF
TRBJ1-1,few,-,TRBV14,TGTGCCAGCAGGGCCGTGGGGATGAACACTGAAGCTTTCTTT,CASRAVGMNTEAFF
TRBJ2-3,-,-,TRBV11-3,TGTGCCAGCAGCTCGACACCGAGCACAGATACGCAGTATTTT,CASSSTPSTDTQYF